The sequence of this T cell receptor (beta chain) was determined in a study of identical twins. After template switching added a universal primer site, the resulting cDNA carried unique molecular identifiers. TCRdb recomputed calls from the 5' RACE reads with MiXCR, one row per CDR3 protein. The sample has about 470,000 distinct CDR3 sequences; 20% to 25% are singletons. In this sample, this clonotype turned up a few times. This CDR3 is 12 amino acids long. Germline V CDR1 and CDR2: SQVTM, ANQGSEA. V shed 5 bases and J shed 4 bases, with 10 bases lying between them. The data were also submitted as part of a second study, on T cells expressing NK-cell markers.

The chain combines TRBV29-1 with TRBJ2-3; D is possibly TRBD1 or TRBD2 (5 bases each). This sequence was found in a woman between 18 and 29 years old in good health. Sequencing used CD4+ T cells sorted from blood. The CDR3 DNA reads TGCAGCGTTCTGCAGGGAGCAGATACGCAGTATTTT. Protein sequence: CSVLQGADTQYF.